Shown below are 27 T cell receptor beta chains from a single sample sequenced in a study of T cells in Graves' hyperthyroidism and ophthalmopathy. RNA transcripts provided the source from which TCR beta CDR3 regions were amplified. Researchers ran a first-round RT-PCR on the TCR CDR3 using the HTBI primer set. TCRdb reprocessed the multiplex PCR reads via MiXCR and lists one record per CDR3 protein. The table includes roughly 400,000 distinct CDR3 sequences, 15% to 19% detected once. The sequenced sample was blood. The receptor source for this set is a woman between 18 and 29 years old with Graves' hyperthyroidism that later progressed to Graves' ophthalmopathy.

This clonotype was detected many times. The V and J genes are TRBV7-8 and TRBJ2-2; D uncertain. This CDR3 has 16 amino acids. The V gene lost 5 bases and the J gene lost 6 bases, with 19 bases spanning the gap. Germline V gene data show CDR1 as SGHVS and CDR2 as FQNEAQ. The CDR3, as DNA: TGTGCCAGCAGCCCTCGGGCGCCTGAATCCGCCGGGGAGCTGTTTTTT. This encodes CASSPRAPESAGELFF.

On this clonotype itself: Given a much more abundant clone one base away, this may be a read error. V gene TRBV5-1 combines with J gene TRBJ2-5; 7 nucleotides line up with TRBD2. There are 13 residues in the CDR3. CDR1 is SGHRS, CDR2 YFSETQ, per germline. V was pared by 6 bases and J by 7 bases, with 9 bases of the junction left unmatched. DNA of the CDR3: TGCGCCAGCAAGATTGGGGGGGGAGGGACCCAGTACTTC. It specifies CASKIGGGGTQYF. Looking up the rest from reference TRBV5-1 and TRBJ2-5 gives the full variable domain: KAGVTQTPRYLIKTRGQQVTLSCSPISGHRSVSWYQQTPGQGLQFLFEYFSETQRNKGNFPGRFSGRQFSNSRSEMNVSTLELGDSALYLCASKIGGGGTQYFGPGTRLLVL.

This clonotype has at least ten counts. The V call is TRBV12-3 or TRBV12-4, the J call TRBJ2-2; D perhaps matches TRBD2 (6 bases). The V and J ends lost 3 bases and 6 bases respectively, with 14 bases between them. The CDR3 consists of 15 residues. This chain's CDR3 is CASSFGGKGPGELFF. The CDR3 DNA reads TGTGCCAGCAGTTTCGGCGGGAAGGGGCCCGGGGAGCTGTTTTTT.

This clonotype was recorded only once. The gene calls are TRBV9 and TRBJ1-1; 9 bases are a match to TRBD1. Losses at the gene ends were 4 bases for V and 3 bases for J; bases not matched to a gene: 4. This CDR3 spans 14 amino acids. Germline V CDR1 and CDR2: SGDLS, YYNGEE. The CDR3 DNA reads TGTGCCAGCAGCTCCCGGACAGGGGACACTGAAGCTTTCTTT. Its protein product is CASSSRTGDTEAFF.

This clonotype occurred many times. This chain uses TRBV3-1 with TRBJ2-7; D possibly uses TRBD1 or TRBD2 (6 bases each). Trimming took 0 bases from V and 5 from J, leaving 20 bases between them. The germline V gene has CDR1 LGHDT and CDR2 YNNKEL (reference sequence). CDR3 length: 17 residues. In DNA, the CDR3 is TGTGCCAGCAGCCAAGATCGGTGGGGGGCCCGCCATCACGAGCAGTACTTC. The encoded protein is CASSQDRWGARHHEQYF.

This clonotype was observed a few times. The chain joins TRBV6-1 to TRBJ2-1, with D possibly called TRBD1 or TRBD2 (6 bases each). The length of the CDR3 is 14 residues. V was clipped by 6 bases and J by 9 bases, with 18 bases between them. The V gene's germline CDR1 is MNHNS and CDR2 SASEGT. The CDR3 region is CASRLSSQGGEQFF. The CDR3 DNA reads as TGTGCCAGCAGACTTAGCTCACAGGGAGGTGAGCAGTTCTTC.

This clonotype turned up a few times. The chain has TRBV10-1 and TRBJ1-2; 8 bases line up with TRBD1. The junction had 19 bases not matched to a gene; V was cut back by 0 bases and J by 7 bases. This CDR3 is 19 amino acids long. The germline V gene has CDR1 WNHNN and CDR2 SYGVQD (reference sequence). The CDR3 bases are TGCGCCAGCAGTGAGTCGAGAGTGCAGGGGGCGATCTATCGTTCTGGCTACACCTTC. Its protein is CASSESRVQGAIYRSGYTF.

The chain has TRBV6-1 and TRBJ1-2; D might be TRBD1 (5 bases). The V end was cut by 6 bases, the J end by 2 bases, with 10 bases between. The CDR3 totals 13 residues. The V gene's germline CDR1 is MNHNS and CDR2 SASEGT. Written as DNA, the CDR3 is TGTGCCAGCAGCCAACAGGCAAACTATGGCTACACCTTC. It yields the protein CASSQQANYGYTF.

This clonotype was detected only a few times. The chain uses TRBV4-2 and TRBJ1-3; TRBD1 might be the D (6 bases). The CDR3 covers 15 residues. V was cut by 0 bases and J by 1 base, with 7 bases left in between. Germline CDR1 reads LGHNA; CDR2 reads YNFKEQ. Here the CDR3 reads CASSQDDRSGNTIYF. In nucleotides, the CDR3 is TGTGCCAGCAGCCAAGATGACAGGTCTGGAAACACCATATATTTT.

The rearrangement uses TRBV4-1 and TRBJ2-1; D remains ambiguous. Per germline, CDR1 MGHRA and CDR2 YSYEKL. Trimming stripped 3 bases from V and 6 bases from J, with 6 bases between. The CDR3 has 12 residues. The CDR3 DNA is TGCGCCAGCAGCCACCGATTCAATGAGCAGTTCTTC. Protein sequence: CASSHRFNEQFF.

V usage is TRBV27 and J usage is TRBJ2-7; D is undetermined. The CDR3 length is 13 residues. Trimming took off 3 bases at V and 6 bases at J, with 12 bases between the two ends. The germline V gene has CDR1 MNHEY and CDR2 SMNVEV (reference sequence). Here the CDR3 DNA reads TGTGCCAGCAGTTTCGGCAAGAGTCGCGAGCAGTACTTC. Encoded protein: CASSFGKSREQYF.

This clonotype was observed at least ten times. This chain links TRBV28 with TRBJ2-7; D could derive from TRBD1 or TRBD2 (5 bases each). The ends were cut back, 7 bases at V and 0 bases at J, with 13 bases in the middle. CDR1 is MDHEN, CDR2 SYDVKM, per germline. This CDR3 comprises 14 residues. CDR3 sequence (DNA): TGTGCCAGCAAGCCCGGGACCTACTCCTACGAGCAGTACTTC. Amino acid sequence: CASKPGTYSYEQYF. Looking up the rest from reference TRBV28 and TRBJ2-7 gives the full variable domain: DVKVTQSSRYLVKRTGEKVFLECVQDMDHENMFWYRQDPGLGLRLIYFSYDVKMKEKGDIPEGYSVSREKKERFSLILESASTNQTSMYLCASKPGTYSYEQYFGPGTRLTVT.

In this sample, this clonotype turned up many times. This rearrangement joins TRBV12-3 or TRBV12-4 to TRBJ2-1; TRBD1 or TRBD2 may be the D gene (5 bases each). This CDR3 region has 14 residues. V was trimmed by 5 bases and J by 0 bases, leaving 8 bases between them. The CDR3 is CASSGGSSYNEQFF. The CDR3 DNA reads TGTGCCAGCAGTGGGGGATCCTCCTACAATGAGCAGTTCTTC.

This clonotype was counted ten times or more. V gene TRBV7-9 combines with J gene TRBJ2-3, with TRBD2 identical over 8 bases. The CDR3 covers 16 residues. Unmatched junction bases numbered 4, after V lost 0 bases and J lost 2 bases. In germline, CDR1 is SEHNR, CDR2 FQNEAQ (reference sequence). The chain's CDR3 is CASSLAETSVTDTQYF. CDR3 in DNA: TGTGCCAGCAGCTTAGCGGAGACTAGCGTCACAGATACGCAGTATTTT.

This clonotype was counted ten times or more. The rearrangement links TRBV12-3 or TRBV12-4 to TRBJ2-3; D possibly uses TRBD1 or TRBD2 (6 bases each). The CDR3 totals 19 residues. The germline V and J ends were trimmed by 6 bases and 4 bases, with 29 bases remaining between them. The CDR3, as DNA: TGTGCCAGCAGCCGTTCCTGGGCCGACAGGACTAAAACGCCAGATACGCAGTATTTT. This translates into CASSRSWADRTKTPDTQYF.

Comment on this clonotype: With a much larger clone just one base away, this may be a read error. In nucleotides, the CDR3 is TGTGCCAGCAGTTTAGAGGGCTACGGGCAGTACTTC. It encodes CASSLEGYGQYF. V and J are TRBV12-3 or TRBV12-4 and TRBJ2-7, with D unresolved. The length of the CDR3 is 12 residues.

Details on this clonotype: The junction differs from germline at one of its ends, possibly a read error. The chain uses TRBV6-2 or TRBV6-3 and TRBJ2-1, with D unresolved. Germline CDR1 and CDR2: MNHEY and SVGEGT. The CDR3 extends over 13 amino acids. The DNA of the CDR3 is TGTGCCAGCAGTTACTACTTCAACAATGACCAGTTCTTC. Encoded protein: CASSYYFNNDQFF.

There are many counts of this clonotype. This chain connects TRBV5-6 to TRBJ2-5, with 10 bases that match TRBD2. The CDR3 is made up of 16 amino acids. The V and J ends lost 5 bases and 6 bases, in that order; junction bases with no gene match: 13. Germline V gene lookup returns CDR1 SGHDT and CDR2 YYEEEE. CDR3: CASRLWTSGGGKTQYF. The CDR3, as DNA: TGTGCCAGCAGACTCTGGACTAGCGGAGGGGGGAAGACCCAGTACTTC.

This clonotype was seen just once. This may come from a read error, since a much larger clone is one base off. The chain employs TRBV19 and TRBJ1-2, with unresolved D. Germline CDR1 and CDR2: LNHDA and SQIVND (reference sequence). The CDR3 extends over 15 amino acids. Here the CDR3 reads CASKGGAAANCGYTF. CDR3 bases: TGTGCCAGTAAAGGAGGAGCTGCAGCTAACTGTGGCTACACCTTC. Supplemented by reference TRBV19 and TRBJ1-2, the full variable domain reads DGGITQSPKYLFRKEGQNVTLSCEQNLNHDAMYWYRQDPGQGLRLIYYSQIVNDFQKGDIAEGYSVSREKKESFPLTVTSAQKNPTAFYLCASKGGAAANCGYTFGSGTRLTVV.

CDR3 bases: TGTGCCAGTAACACTGATAGCGGGAGCACGCATGAGCAGTTCTTC. Translation gives CASNTDSGSTHEQFF. The chain employs TRBV19 and TRBJ2-1; 9 bases are shared with TRBD2. This CDR3 is built from 15 residues. J was trimmed by 8 bases and V by 7 bases; bases with no gene match: 12. Germline-derived CDR1 and CDR2 are LNHDA and SQIVND (reference sequence).

This clonotype was counted at least ten times. The rearrangement joins TRBV24-1 to TRBJ1-1; D possibly corresponds to TRBD1 (6 bases). CDR1 KGHDR and CDR2 SFDVKD come from the germline V gene. This CDR3 has 13 amino acids. The ends were cut back, 7 bases at V and 1 base at J, with 9 bases in the middle. DNA of the CDR3: TGTGCCACCAGGACAGGCGAGAACACTGAAGCTTTCTTT. Its protein product is CATRTGENTEAFF.

The chain uses TRBV20-1 and TRBJ2-7, with 8 bases fitting TRBD2. Per the germline V gene, CDR1 is DFQATT and CDR2 is SNEGSKA (reference sequence). The CDR3 runs 16 residues. V lost 2 bases to trimming and J lost 2 bases; unmatched junction nucleotides: 11. CDR3 protein: CSARFFKAGETYEQYF. DNA for the CDR3: TGCAGTGCTAGATTCTTTAAAGCGGGGGAGACCTACGAGCAGTACTTC.

This clonotype was counted at least ten times. The chain recombines TRBV2 with TRBJ1-2; D uncertain. The CDR3 extends over 13 amino acids. CDR1 and CDR2 (germline): SNHLY, FYNNEI. Trimming shortened V by 4 bases and J by 5 bases, and 11 bases separated the two germline ends. DNA for the CDR3: TGTGCCAGCAGTGGGATTCTCCCTTATGGCTACACCTTC. Its translation is CASSGILPYGYTF.

This chain joins TRBV7-2 and TRBJ1-1; no clear D. This CDR3 is 14 amino acids long. From germline, CDR1 is SGHTA and CDR2 FQGNSA. Trimming removed 6 bases at V and 0 bases at J, with 11 bases between. CDR3 sequence (DNA): TGTGCCAGCAGTTTATTTCGGATGAACACTGAAGCTTTCTTT. It encodes CASSLFRMNTEAFF.

This clonotype was recorded many times. The chain carries TRBV20-1 and TRBJ2-7, with 10 positions matching TRBD2. In germline, CDR1 is DFQATT, CDR2 SNEGSKA (reference sequence). The CDR3 length is 14 residues. The V and J ends lost 1 base and 3 bases, in that order; junction bases with no gene match: 3. CDR3 loop: CSARVVAGGYEQYF. The CDR3 coding sequence is TGCAGTGCTAGAGTCGTAGCGGGGGGCTACGAGCAGTACTTC.

The DNA for the CDR3 is TGTGCCAGCAGCGTAGCTCCTGGCGGAGCGCTAAATGAGCAGTTCTTC. It yields the protein CASSVAPGGALNEQFF. The chain carries TRBV9 and TRBJ2-1; D is unclear. CDR1 is SGDLS and CDR2 is YYNGEE in the germline V gene. This CDR3 has 16 residues. The V and J ends lost 0 bases and 7 bases respectively, with 17 bases between them.

In regard to this clonotype: The junction departs from germline at one end; a sequencing error may be responsible. The CDR3 region has the DNA TGTGCCAGCTCACCCTCAGCGGGAGGTCGGTACACCGGGAAGCTGTTTTTT. Translation: CASSPSAGGRYTGKLFF. The chain links TRBV18 to TRBJ2-2, with 9 bases fitting TRBD2. CDR1 and CDR2 from the germline V gene are KGHSH and LQKENI. CDR3 length equals 17 residues.